This T cell receptor (beta chain) was recovered during a study of shared clonotypes between healthy human individuals. Study details: Each donor had three CD4 naive, three CD4 memory, two CD8 naive and one CD8 memory plate.

On this clone itself: No antigen is known for it.

CDR3 length equals 16 residues. CDR1 SGHRS and CDR2 YFSETQ come from the germline V gene. Trimming at V came to 1 base and at J to 0 bases, leaving 3 bases not matched to a gene. Study-level points and caveats: Since donors were few, the genetic and exposure-history diversity represented was limited. Sampling covered blood only; tissue repertoires likely differ.

Method: immunoSEQ multiplex PCR; TCRdb's copy keeps in-frame clones and lacks some. The sample yields some 790,000 clones, roughly two thirds seen once. The receptor was isolated from a woman between 25 and 40 years old in good health. The sample comprised memory CD4+ T cells sorted from blood. Subset of the sample: CD45RA-negative fraction. This chain joins TRBV5-1 and TRBJ2-3; 9 nucleotides agree with TRBD1. CDR3 protein: CASSLTGGVSTDTQYF. CDR3 nucleotides: TGCGCCAGCAGCTTGACAGGGGGCGTTAGCACAGATACGCAGTATTTT.